This TCR beta chain was recovered during a study of blood T cells in healthy people across ages. Background on the study: Capture via template switching afforded approximately one barcoded beta molecule per two T cells.

This CDR3 has 13 residues. The germline V and J ends were trimmed by 3 bases and 2 bases, with 7 bases remaining between them. Germline-derived CDR1 and CDR2 are MNHNS and SASEGT. A J-beta primer mix and a sample-barcoded 5' primer were used in a second PCR of roughly 6 to 11 cycles. Each cDNA molecule received a tag from a template-switch adaptor that had 12 random nucleotides. TCRdb re-called the 5' RACE reads with MiXCR, one entry per CDR3 protein. The repertoire has approximately 1,000,000 distinct CDR3 sequences, around two fifths of them found once; the top ten carry about 12%. Points on this clonotype: Its antigen is unknown.

Collection of roughly 9.6 milliliters of peripheral blood was performed for each donor. Study-wide results and limits: More naive CD4+ cells and higher diversity were found in long-lived than in aged donors.

This TCR was sampled from a man between 18 and 35 years old in good health. The chain combines TRBV6-1 with TRBJ2-5, with D unclear. The sequencing input was blood. CDR3 bases: TGTGCCAGCAGTGAGCCAGCACAAGAGACCCAGTACTTC. As protein: CASSEPAQETQYF.